This T cell receptor beta chain was captured by sequencing in a study of long-term antiretroviral therapy in people with HIV. The libraries were made with immunoSEQ v3.0 at survey level. TCRdb's table, derived via immunoSEQ multiplex PCR, lists solely in-frame clones and lacks some. This table holds 40,000 or so clones, 70% to 90% found once. In its sample, this clone was seen once. What it binds is not known. Findings of the study overall: ART-treated samples gained diversity yet remained below transplant donor controls. Clonal populations expanded prior to ART predominated within the repertoire at all time points.

CDR3 length: 15 residues. Germline V gives CDR1 LGHNA, CDR2 YSLEER. V lost 4 bases to trimming and J lost 1 base; unmatched junction nucleotides: 0. Two or more post-ART PBMC samples, plus at least one pre-ART sample, were available for each donor. There were roughly 0.9-11 million cryopreserved PBMC in the samples before DNA extraction. This TCR was sampled from a woman aged 18-29 years with HIV. The sequences come from unsorted PBMCs, collected just before starting antiretroviral therapy. The V gene is TRBV4-3, the J gene TRBJ2-2, with TRBD2 matching 10 bases. CDR3 in DNA: TGCGCCAGCAGCCGACTAGCGGGGAACACCGGGGAGCTGTTTTTT. This translates into CASSRLAGNTGELFF.